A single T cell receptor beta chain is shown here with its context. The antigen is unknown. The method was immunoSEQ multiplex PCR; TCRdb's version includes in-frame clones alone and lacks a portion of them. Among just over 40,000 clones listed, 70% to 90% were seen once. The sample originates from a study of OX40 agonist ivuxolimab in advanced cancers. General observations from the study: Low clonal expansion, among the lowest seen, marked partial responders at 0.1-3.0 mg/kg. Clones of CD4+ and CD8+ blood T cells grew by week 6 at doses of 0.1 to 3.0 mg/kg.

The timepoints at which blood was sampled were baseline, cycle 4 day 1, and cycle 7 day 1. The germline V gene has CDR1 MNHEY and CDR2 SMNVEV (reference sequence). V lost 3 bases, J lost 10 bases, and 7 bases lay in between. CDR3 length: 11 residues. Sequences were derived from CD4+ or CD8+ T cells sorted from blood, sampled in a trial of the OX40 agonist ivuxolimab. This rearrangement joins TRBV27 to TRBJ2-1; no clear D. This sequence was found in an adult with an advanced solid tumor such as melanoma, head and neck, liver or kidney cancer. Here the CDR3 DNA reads TGTGCCAGCAGTTTTGGCCCAGAGCAGTTCTTC. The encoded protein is CASSFGPEQFF.